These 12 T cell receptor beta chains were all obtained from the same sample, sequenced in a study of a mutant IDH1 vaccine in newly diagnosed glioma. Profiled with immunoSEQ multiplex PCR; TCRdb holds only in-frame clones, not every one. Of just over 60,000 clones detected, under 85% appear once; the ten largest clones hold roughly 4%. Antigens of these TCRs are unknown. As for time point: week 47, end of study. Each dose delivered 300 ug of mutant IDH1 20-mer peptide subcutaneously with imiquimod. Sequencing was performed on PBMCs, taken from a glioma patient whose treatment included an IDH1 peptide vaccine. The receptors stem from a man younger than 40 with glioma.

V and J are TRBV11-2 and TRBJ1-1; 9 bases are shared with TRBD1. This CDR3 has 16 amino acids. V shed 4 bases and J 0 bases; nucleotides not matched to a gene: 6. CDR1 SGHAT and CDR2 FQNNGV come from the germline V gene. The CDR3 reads CASSSDRDRVNTEAFF. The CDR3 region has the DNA TGTGCCAGCAGCTCGGACCGGGACAGGGTGAACACTGAAGCTTTCTTT. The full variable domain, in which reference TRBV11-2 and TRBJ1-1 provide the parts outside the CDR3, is EAGVAQSPRYKIIEKRQSVAFWCNPISGHATLYWYQQILGQGPKLLIQFQNNGVVDDSQLPKDRFSAERLKGVDSTLKIQPAKLEDSAVYLCASSSDRDRVNTEAFFGQGTRLTVV.

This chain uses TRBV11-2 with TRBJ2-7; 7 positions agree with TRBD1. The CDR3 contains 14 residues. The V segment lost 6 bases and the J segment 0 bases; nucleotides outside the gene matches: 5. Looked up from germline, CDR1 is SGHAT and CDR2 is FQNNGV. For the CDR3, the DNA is TGTGCCAGCAGTCGACAGGGAACCTCCTACGAGCAGTACTTC. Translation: CASSRQGTSYEQYF.

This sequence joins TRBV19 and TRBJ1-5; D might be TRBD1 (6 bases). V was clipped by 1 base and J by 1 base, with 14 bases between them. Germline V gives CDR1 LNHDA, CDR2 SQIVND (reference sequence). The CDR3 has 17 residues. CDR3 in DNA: TGTGCCAGTAGTATAGGACGGAGCCAGGGGAGCAATCAGCCCCAGCATTTT. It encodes CASSIGRSQGSNQPQHF.

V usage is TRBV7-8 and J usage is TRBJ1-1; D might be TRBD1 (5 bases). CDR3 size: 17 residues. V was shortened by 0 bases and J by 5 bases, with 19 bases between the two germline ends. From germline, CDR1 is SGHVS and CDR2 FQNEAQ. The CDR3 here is CASSLAVPGGGRTEAFF. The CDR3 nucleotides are TGTGCCAGCAGCTTAGCAGTACCGGGGGGAGGGAGGACTGAAGCTTTCTTT.

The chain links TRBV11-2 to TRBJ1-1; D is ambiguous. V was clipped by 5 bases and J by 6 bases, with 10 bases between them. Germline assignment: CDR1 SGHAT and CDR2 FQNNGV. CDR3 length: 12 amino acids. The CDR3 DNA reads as TGTGCCAGCAGCCTAGGTTACGCTGAAGCTTTCTTT. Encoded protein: CASSLGYAEAFF.

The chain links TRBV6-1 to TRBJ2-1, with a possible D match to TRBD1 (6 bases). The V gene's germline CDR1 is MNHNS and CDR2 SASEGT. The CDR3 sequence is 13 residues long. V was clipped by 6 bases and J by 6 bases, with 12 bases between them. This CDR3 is CASRGRTANEQFF. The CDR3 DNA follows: TGTGCCAGCAGGGGAAGGACAGCCAATGAGCAGTTCTTC.

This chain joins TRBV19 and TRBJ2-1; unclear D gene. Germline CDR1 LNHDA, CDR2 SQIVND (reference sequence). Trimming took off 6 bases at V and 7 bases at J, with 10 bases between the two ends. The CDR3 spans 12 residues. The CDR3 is CASRGIGNEQFF. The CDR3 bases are TGTGCCAGTAGGGGGATAGGGAATGAGCAGTTCTTC. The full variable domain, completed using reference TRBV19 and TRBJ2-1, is DGGITQSPKYLFRKEGQNVTLSCEQNLNHDAMYWYRQDPGQGLRLIYYSQIVNDFQKGDIAEGYSVSREKKESFPLTVTSAQKNPTAFYLCASRGIGNEQFFGPGTRLTVL.

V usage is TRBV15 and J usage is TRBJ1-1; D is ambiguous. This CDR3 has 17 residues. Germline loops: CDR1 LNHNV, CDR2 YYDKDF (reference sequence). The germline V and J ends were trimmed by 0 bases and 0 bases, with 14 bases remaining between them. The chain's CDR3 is CATSREGSSFMNTEAFF. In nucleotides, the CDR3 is TGTGCCACCAGCAGAGAGGGGAGCAGCTTCATGAACACTGAAGCTTTCTTT.

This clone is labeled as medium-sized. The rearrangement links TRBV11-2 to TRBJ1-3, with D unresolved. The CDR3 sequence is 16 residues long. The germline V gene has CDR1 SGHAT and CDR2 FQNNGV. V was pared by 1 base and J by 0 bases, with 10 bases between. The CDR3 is CASSLGGLSSGNTIYF. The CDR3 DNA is TGTGCCAGCAGCTTAGGAGGGCTTTCCTCTGGAAACACCATATATTTT.

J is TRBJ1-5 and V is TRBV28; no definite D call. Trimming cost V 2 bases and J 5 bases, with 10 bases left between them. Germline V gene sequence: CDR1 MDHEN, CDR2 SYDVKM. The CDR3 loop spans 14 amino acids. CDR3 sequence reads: CASSLNSLDQPQHF. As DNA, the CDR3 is TGTGCCAGCAGTTTAAACTCCTTGGATCAGCCCCAGCATTTT.

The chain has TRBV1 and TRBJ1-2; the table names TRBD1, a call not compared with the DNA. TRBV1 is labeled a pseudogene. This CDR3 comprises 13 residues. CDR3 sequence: CTSSHDRFNGYTF. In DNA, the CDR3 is TGCACCAGCAGCCATGACAGGTTTAATGGCTACACCTTC.

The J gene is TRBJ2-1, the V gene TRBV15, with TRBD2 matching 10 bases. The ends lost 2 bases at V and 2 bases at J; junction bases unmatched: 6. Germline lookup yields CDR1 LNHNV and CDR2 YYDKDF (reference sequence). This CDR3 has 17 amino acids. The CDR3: CATSRNSSGGPYNEQFF. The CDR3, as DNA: TGTGCCACCAGCAGAAACTCTAGCGGGGGACCCTACAATGAGCAGTTCTTC.